The 32 T cell receptor beta chains below were found in one sample sequenced in a study of shared clonotypes between healthy human individuals. The method was immunoSEQ multiplex PCR; TCRdb's version includes in-frame clones alone and lacks a portion of them. The sample contains some 2 million clones, about 95% of which appear only once. Naive CD8 cells comprised CD45RO-negative, CCR7-positively selected cells, excluding terminally differentiated effector memory CD45RA+ cells. Material: naive CD8+ T cells sorted from blood. These TCRs come from a man aged 18 to 29 in good health.

The chain has TRBV23-1 and TRBJ1-6, with D perhaps TRBD1 (6 bases). TRBV23-1 is placed among ORFs of uncertain function. CDR3 length equals 17 residues. V lost 2 bases and J 6 bases, leaving 17 bases between the germline ends. The CDR3 region has the DNA TGCGCCAGCAGTCAAAGTGGGGCAGGGGCTCGTAATTCACCCCTCCACTTT. The encoded protein is CASSQSGAGARNSPLHF.

This clone appeared a single time. The same CDR3 also results from other DNA sequences found in this sample. The chain is built from TRBV4-3 and TRBJ2-7; maybe TRBD1 (5 bases). The CDR3 contains 15 residues. Germline V lookup: CDR1 LGHNA, CDR2 YSLEER. Between the trimmed V and J ends, which lost 0 bases and 3 bases, there was a span of 12 bases. The CDR3 bases are TGCGCCAGCAGCCAAGAGGGGCTCGGCGGCTACGAGCAGTACTTC. It codes for CASSQEGLGGYEQYF.

CDR3 residues: CASSGSGTTNYNEQFF. The CDR3 DNA reads as TGTGCCAGCAGCGGGTCCGGGACTACTAACTACAATGAGCAGTTCTTC. The chain has TRBV7-6 and TRBJ2-1; 7 nucleotides align to TRBD2. J lost 3 bases, V lost 5 bases, and 10 bases had no gene match. Germline-derived CDR1 and CDR2 are SGHVS and FNYEAQ. The CDR3 loop spans 16 amino acids.

The chain uses TRBV7-9 and TRBJ2-7, with 11 bases that match TRBD2. Germline CDR1 is SEHNR and CDR2 is FQNEAQ (reference sequence). CDR3 length: 15 amino acids. The ends lost 3 bases at V and 2 bases at J; junction bases unmatched: 3. The CDR3 loop reads CASSFVGLAAYEQYF. The DNA for the CDR3 is TGTGCCAGCAGCTTCGTGGGACTAGCGGCCTACGAGCAGTACTTC.

J is TRBJ2-5 and V is TRBV7-4; D remains ambiguous. V lost 2 bases, J lost 5 bases, and 12 bases lay in between. Germline V gene sequence: CDR1 SGHVT, CDR2 SQSDAQ. The CDR3 loop spans 14 amino acids. CDR3 in DNA: TGTGCCAGCAGCTTATTCCCCCCCGGGGAGACCCAGTACTTC. It encodes CASSLFPPGETQYF. The variable domain in full, completed from reference TRBV7-4 and TRBJ2-5, reads GAGVSQSPRYKVAKRGRDVALRCDSISGHVTLYWYRQTLGQGSEVLTYSQSDAQRDKSGRPSGRFSAERPERSVSTLKIQRTEQGDSAVYLCASSLFPPGETQYFGPGTRLLVL.

The DNA for the CDR3 is TGTGCCAGCAGCGGCCGGGACAGGGACATCTCTGGAAACACCATATATTTT. Translating it yields CASSGRDRDISGNTIYF. The chain employs TRBV9 and TRBJ1-3, with TRBD1 matching over 9 bases. The CDR3 has 17 amino acids. Germline trimming cut 3 bases from V and 0 bases from J; bases unmatched to any gene: 7. Per germline, CDR1 SGDLS and CDR2 YYNGEE.

V is TRBV13 and J is TRBJ1-5; D is possibly TRBD1 (6 bases). CDR1 and CDR2 from the germline V gene are PRHDT and FYEKMQ (reference sequence). The CDR3 length is 15 residues. Trimming pared 1 base from V and 2 bases from J, leaving 9 bases between. CDR3 region: CASSLAEGGNQPQHF. The CDR3, as DNA: TGTGCCAGCAGCTTAGCCGAGGGGGGCAATCAGCCCCAGCATTTT.

This chain links TRBV30 with TRBJ1-1; D is possibly TRBD1 (6 bases). Deletions cut 0 bases from V and 5 bases from J, with 13 bases between. Germline V gives CDR1 GTSNPN, CDR2 SVGIG (reference sequence). The CDR3 extends over 14 amino acids. CDR3 amino acids: CAWSVWGASTEAFF. Here the CDR3 DNA reads TGTGCCTGGAGTGTATGGGGGGCGTCGACTGAAGCTTTCTTT.

The rearrangement links TRBV7-9 to TRBJ1-1; D unclear. Germline CDR1 reads SEHNR; CDR2 reads FQNEAQ (reference sequence). The CDR3 length is 12 residues. The V and J ends lost 2 bases and 2 bases respectively, with 3 bases between them. The CDR3 nucleotides are TGTGCCAGCAGCTTAATAAACACTGAAGCTTTCTTT. It specifies CASSLINTEAFF.

The rearrangement uses TRBV7-9 and TRBJ2-2, with a tentative D call TRBD1 (6 bases). Trimming took off 2 bases at V and 0 bases at J, with 13 bases between the two ends. Germline loops: CDR1 SEHNR, CDR2 FQNEAQ (reference sequence). This CDR3 region has 17 residues. The CDR3 sequence: CASSLSTGLANTGELFF. CDR3 coding DNA: TGTGCCAGCAGCTTATCCACAGGGTTAGCGAACACCGGGGAGCTGTTTTTT. Based on the CDR3 plus reference TRBV7-9 and TRBJ2-2, the full variable domain is DTGVSQNPRHKITKRGQNVTFRCDPISEHNRLYWYRQTLGQGPEFLTYFQNEAQLEKSRLLSDRFSAERPKGSFSTLEIQRTEQGDSAMYLCASSLSTGLANTGELFFGEGSRLTVL.

This sequence joins TRBV4-2 and TRBJ2-3; D is possibly TRBD2 (5 bases). Per germline, CDR1 LGHNA and CDR2 YNFKEQ. This CDR3 spans 17 amino acids. Trimming took off 0 bases at V and 3 bases at J, with 16 bases between the two ends. The CDR3 here is CASSQEAPSSGTDTQYF. DNA for the CDR3: TGTGCCAGCAGCCAAGAGGCGCCAAGCTCGGGGACAGATACGCAGTATTTT.

This rearrangement joins TRBV7-9 to TRBJ2-3; the D is unclear. There are 14 residues in the CDR3. Per the germline V gene, CDR1 is SEHNR and CDR2 is FQNEAQ (reference sequence). V dropped 6 bases and J dropped 2 bases, with 12 bases sitting between them. CDR3 sequence reads: CASRPTSPTDTQYF. CDR3 in DNA: TGTGCCAGCAGGCCGACCTCCCCCACAGATACGCAGTATTTT.

V and J are TRBV7-9 and TRBJ1-4; D is unresolved. The CDR3 has 19 amino acids. V was clipped by 1 base and J by 0 bases, with 18 bases between them. The germline CDR1 and CDR2 sequences are SEHNR and FQNEAQ (reference sequence). For the CDR3, the DNA is TGTGCCAGCAGCTTAGTCTTCGCCCACGGCCTTGCAACTAATGAAAAACTGTTTTTT. This translates into CASSLVFAHGLATNEKLFF.

The J gene is TRBJ2-3, the V gene TRBV7-2; D is unclear. There are 12 residues in the CDR3. Germline V gene sequence: CDR1 SGHTA, CDR2 FQGNSA. The V gene lost 6 bases and the J gene lost 4 bases, with 8 bases spanning the gap. In nucleotides, the CDR3 is TGTGCCAGCAGAGATCCCCCAGATACGCAGTATTTT. This encodes CASRDPPDTQYF.

The chain combines TRBV9 with TRBJ1-6, with D possibly TRBD1 on 5 matching bases. V dropped 3 bases and J dropped 6 bases, with 16 bases sitting between them. CDR1 and CDR2 from the germline V gene are SGDLS and YYNGEE. The CDR3 runs to 16 residues. The CDR3 loop is CASSAGPGLTNSPLHF. Here the CDR3 DNA reads TGTGCCAGCAGCGCCGGACCGGGACTCACTAATTCACCCCTCCACTTT.

Points on this clone: Other DNA sequences of this sample code for an identical CDR3. V gene TRBV5-6 combines with J gene TRBJ2-1; no reliable D call. The CDR3 consists of 11 residues. Germline V gene data show CDR1 as SGHDT and CDR2 as YYEEEE. The germline V and J ends were trimmed by 3 bases and 7 bases, with 5 bases remaining between them. CDR3 in DNA: TGTGCCAGCAGCTCCAATAATGAGCAGTTCTTC. This translates into CASSSNNEQFF.

This chain uses TRBV7-9 with TRBJ2-3; 9 bases map to TRBD2. The CDR3 extends over 19 amino acids. Unmatched junction bases numbered 13, after V lost 0 bases and J lost 3 bases. CDR1 and CDR2 (germline): SEHNR, FQNEAQ (reference sequence). The CDR3 coding sequence is TGTGCCAGCAGCTTAGCCCAAACCTTAGCGGGAGACTGGACAGATACGCAGTATTTT. Translated, it gives CASSLAQTLAGDWTDTQYF.

The J gene is TRBJ1-6, the V gene TRBV2; D call uncertain. Germline V CDR1 and CDR2: SNHLY, FYNNEI. CDR3 size: 15 residues. Trimming took off 4 bases at V and 0 bases at J, with 7 bases between the two ends. The CDR3 DNA reads TGTGCCAGCAGTGCCGAAGGCTCCTATAATTCACCCCTCCACTTT. Translated: CASSAEGSYNSPLHF. Together with reference TRBV2 and TRBJ1-6, the CDR3 gives the full variable domain: EPEVTQTPSHQVTQMGQEVILRCVPISNHLYFYWYRQILGQKVEFLVSFYNNEISEKSEIFDDQFSVERPDGSNFTLKIRSTKLEDSAMYFCASSAEGSYNSPLHFGNGTRLTVT.

CDR3 nucleotides: TGTGCCAGCAGTTTTCGGCAGGGGTATAATTCACCCCTCCACTTT. This encodes CASSFRQGYNSPLHF. The genes are TRBV27 and TRBJ1-6; possibly TRBD1 for D (6 bases). CDR3 length: 15 residues. Trimming cost V 3 bases and J 4 bases, with 10 bases left between them. In germline, CDR1 is MNHEY, CDR2 SMNVEV (reference sequence).

About this clone: Other DNA sequences in the same sample also yield this CDR3. The rearrangement joins TRBV7-9 to TRBJ2-1; D gene ambiguous. CDR1 is SEHNR, CDR2 FQNEAQ, per germline (reference sequence). V lost 2 bases, J lost 7 bases, and 6 bases lay in between. The CDR3 has 12 residues. For the CDR3, the DNA is TGTGCCAGCAGCTTAACAAGTAATGAGCAGTTCTTC. It specifies CASSLTSNEQFF. Based on the CDR3 plus reference TRBV7-9 and TRBJ2-1, the full variable domain is DTGVSQNPRHKITKRGQNVTFRCDPISEHNRLYWYRQTLGQGPEFLTYFQNEAQLEKSRLLSDRFSAERPKGSFSTLEIQRTEQGDSAMYLCASSLTSNEQFFGPGTRLTVL.

The rearrangement uses TRBV28 and TRBJ2-1; 11 nucleotides agree with TRBD2. Germline assignment: CDR1 MDHEN and CDR2 SYDVKM. The V gene end was trimmed by 5 bases and the J gene end by 2 bases; junction bases not matched to a gene: 11. The CDR3 sequence is 18 residues long. CDR3 sequence: CASSTNRELAGAYNEQFF. CDR3 bases: TGTGCCAGCAGTACAAACAGGGAACTAGCGGGGGCCTACAATGAGCAGTTCTTC. Combining the CDR3 with reference TRBV28 and TRBJ2-1 gives the whole variable domain DVKVTQSSRYLVKRTGEKVFLECVQDMDHENMFWYRQDPGLGLRLIYFSYDVKMKEKGDIPEGYSVSREKKERFSLILESASTNQTSMYLCASSTNRELAGAYNEQFFGPGTRLTVL.

The rearrangement uses TRBV14 and TRBJ1-1; D unresolved. The CDR3 is made up of 15 amino acids. Looked up from germline, CDR1 is SGHDN and CDR2 is FVKESK. Trimming stripped 0 bases from V and 2 bases from J, with 10 bases between. The CDR3 protein is CASSQEELGNTEAFF. The CDR3 DNA reads as TGTGCCAGCAGCCAAGAGGAGCTGGGAAACACTGAAGCTTTCTTT.

J is TRBJ2-1 and V is TRBV9; 8 bases match TRBD2. From germline, CDR1 is SGDLS and CDR2 YYNGEE. This CDR3 comprises 15 residues. Trimming at V came to 4 bases and at J to 6 bases, leaving 9 bases not matched to a gene. CDR3 residues: CASSPRGAVPNEQFF. DNA for the CDR3: TGTGCCAGCAGCCCGCGGGGGGCGGTGCCCAATGAGCAGTTCTTC.

The V call is TRBV28, the J call TRBJ1-5; perhaps TRBD1 as D (5 bases). The germline CDR1 and CDR2 sequences are MDHEN and SYDVKM. V shed 4 bases and J shed 2 bases, with 12 bases lying between them. There are 15 residues in the CDR3. The CDR3 loop reads CASSSGGYRNQPQHF. As DNA, the CDR3 is TGTGCCAGCAGTTCCGGGGGGTATCGCAATCAGCCCCAGCATTTT.

The rearrangement links TRBV5-5 to TRBJ1-2; D not resolved. Germline lookup yields CDR1 SGHKS and CDR2 YYEKEE (reference sequence). The CDR3 totals 12 residues. V was cut by 4 bases and J by 5 bases, with 9 bases left in between. The DNA for the CDR3 is TGTGCCAGCAGCACCCGCGCTTATGGCTACACCTTC. It is translated as CASSTRAYGYTF.

This chain links TRBV27 with TRBJ2-3, with 9 nucleotides matching TRBD2. Per the germline V gene, CDR1 is MNHEY and CDR2 is SMNVEV (reference sequence). The V segment lost 6 bases and the J segment 5 bases; nucleotides outside the gene matches: 9. The CDR3 is 15 amino acids. The CDR3 protein is CASRTAGGRIDTQYF. CDR3 bases: TGTGCCAGCAGGACAGCGGGGGGCCGGATAGATACGCAGTATTTT.

The chain is built from TRBV27 and TRBJ1-3; D may be TRBD1 (5 bases). Germline V gives CDR1 MNHEY, CDR2 SMNVEV (reference sequence). V was clipped by 3 bases and J by 4 bases, with 10 bases between them. There are 14 residues in the CDR3. CDR3 sequence: CASSLGVAGNTIYF. DNA of the CDR3: TGTGCCAGCAGTTTGGGGGTTGCCGGAAACACCATATATTTT.

The V and J genes are TRBV9 and TRBJ2-2; 9 nucleotides align to TRBD2. Germline V gene lookup returns CDR1 SGDLS and CDR2 YYNGEE. After removal of 4 bases from V and 4 bases from J, the junction contained 5 bases not matched to a gene. This CDR3 is 15 amino acids long. The CDR3 sequence is CASSSPTSGTGELFF. CDR3 in DNA: TGTGCCAGCAGCTCGCCGACTAGCGGCACCGGGGAGCTGTTTTTT.

CDR3: CASSTGPNTIYF. CDR3 nucleotide sequence: TGTGCCAGCAGCACCGGCCCAAACACCATATATTTT. J is TRBJ1-3 and V is TRBV5-6; D is ambiguous. The CDR3 covers 12 residues. Trimming cost V 4 bases and J 6 bases, with 8 bases left between them. In germline, CDR1 is SGHDT, CDR2 YYEEEE. The whole variable domain, filled in from reference TRBV5-6 and TRBJ1-3, reads DAGVTQSPTHLIKTRGQQVTLRCSPKSGHDTVSWYQQALGQGPQFIFQYYEEEERQRGNFPDRFSGHQFPNYSSELNVNALLLGDSALYLCASSTGPNTIYFGEGSWLTVV.

This clone appeared once. The rearrangement uses TRBV6-6 and TRBJ2-7; D uncertain. Germline CDR1 MNHNY, CDR2 SVGAGI (reference sequence). The CDR3 length is 11 residues. The V end was cut by 2 bases, the J end by 5 bases, with 4 bases between. CDR3 in DNA: TGTGCCAGCAGTTACACCAACGAGCAGTACTTC. It translates to CASSYTNEQYF.

This clone was counted only a few times. The chain uses TRBV6-1 and TRBJ1-5; D is perhaps TRBD1 (5 bases). This CDR3 has 17 amino acids. Trimming took 4 bases from V and 1 from J, leaving 17 bases between them. The germline V gene has CDR1 MNHNS and CDR2 SASEGT. CDR3 loop: CASSALFAGSSNQPQHF. The CDR3 DNA reads TGTGCCAGCAGTGCGTTGTTCGCAGGGTCGAGCAATCAGCCCCAGCATTTT.

J is TRBJ1-2 and V is TRBV10-3; TRBD1 aligns across 8 bases. The junction had 7 bases not matched to a gene; V was cut back by 10 bases and J by 3 bases. Germline V lookup: CDR1 ENHRY, CDR2 SYGVKD. The CDR3 runs 13 residues. The DNA for the CDR3 is TGTGCCACCGGACAGGGTTCCTACTATGGCTACACCTTC. This codes for CATGQGSYYGYTF.